This T cell receptor beta chain was sequenced for a study of T-cell reconstitution after alpha-beta-depleted transplantation in children. In its sample, this clonotype was seen a few times. Its matching antigen is unknown. Unique molecular identifiers were used to barcode this TCRbeta library. TCRdb redid the calling of the PCR reads with MiXCR, one entry per CDR3 protein. Of about 420,000 distinct CDR3 sequences listed, around 16% are singletons. Study-level findings and limits: Several patients had high TCRbeta diversity at day 60; it came from surviving recipient T cells and thymic progenitors. One year post-transplant, T-cell counts and diversity were largely derived from T cells produced anew. Several hundred rapidly expanded clones from non-depleted graft cells reportedly supplied alpha-beta T cells about two months post-transplant.

The germline V gene encodes CDR1 KGHSH and CDR2 LQKENI. The CDR3 consists of 15 residues. Trimming took 2 bases from V and 1 from J; bases not matched to a gene: 1. The receptor comes from a boy under two years old who had a stem cell transplant for Wiskott-Aldrich syndrome, so the T cells may come from the graft donor. This sample comprised PBMCs, mostly from graft donor cells, obtained 360 days after TCRalphabeta/CD19-depleted stem cell transplant. The gene calls are TRBV18 and TRBJ2-3; 9 bases line up with TRBD2. DNA for the CDR3: TGTGCCAGCTCACCAAGCGGGGGGCGCACAGATACGCAGTATTTT. It encodes CASSPSGGRTDTQYF. Combining the CDR3 with reference TRBV18 and TRBJ2-3 gives the whole variable domain NAGVMQNPRHLVRRRGQEARLRCSPMKGHSHVYWYRQLPEEGLKFMVYLQKENIIDESGMPKERFSAEFPKEGPSILRIQQVVRGDSAAYFCASSPSGGRTDTQYFGPGTRLTVL.